Following are 7 T cell receptor beta chains from one sample sequenced in a study of shared clonotypes between healthy human individuals. Positive CCR7 selection of CD45RO-negative cells yielded the naive CD8 cells, and terminally differentiated effector memory CD45RA+ cells were excluded. Sequencing was performed with immunoSEQ multiplex PCR; in TCRdb, only in-frame clones are kept and a portion is missing. In the table there are nearly 2 million clones, 85% to 95% of which are singletons. The sequencing sample was made of naive CD8+ T cells sorted from blood. These receptors all stem from a man in his late teens or twenties in good health.

The rearrangement uses TRBV11-2 and TRBJ2-1, with 16 positions matching TRBD2. J lost 10 bases, V lost 4 bases, and 13 bases had no gene match. The length of the CDR3 is 18 residues. Per germline, CDR1 SGHAT and CDR2 FQNNGV. CDR3 sequence (DNA): TGTGCCAGCAGCTCGGCCCGTGGGACTAGCGGGAGGGCCTGGGAGCAGTTCTTC. This encodes CASSSARGTSGRAWEQFF. Looking up the rest from reference TRBV11-2 and TRBJ2-1 gives the full variable domain: EAGVAQSPRYKIIEKRQSVAFWCNPISGHATLYWYQQILGQGPKLLIQFQNNGVVDDSQLPKDRFSAERLKGVDSTLKIQPAKLEDSAVYLCASSSARGTSGRAWEQFFGPGTRLTVL.

Comment on this clone: This CDR3 is also generated by other DNA sequences in the sample. The genes are TRBV4-1 and TRBJ2-7; 7 nucleotides align to TRBD1. The germline V gene has CDR1 MGHRA and CDR2 YSYEKL. With V trimmed by 4 bases and J by 2 bases, 5 bases remained unmatched. This CDR3 contains 14 residues. Here the CDR3 reads CASSPRDSAYEQYF. The CDR3, as DNA: TGCGCCAGCAGCCCTCGGGACAGTGCCTACGAGCAGTACTTC.

The V and J genes are TRBV15 and TRBJ2-7; TRBD1 is a possible D gene (5 bases). Per germline, CDR1 LNHNV and CDR2 YYDKDF (reference sequence). The CDR3 totals 15 residues. V was clipped by 0 bases and J by 2 bases, with 11 bases between them. The CDR3 loop reads CATSRDRTGTYEQYF. The CDR3, as DNA: TGTGCCACCAGCAGAGATAGAACAGGAACCTACGAGCAGTACTTC. Variable domain in full (rest from reference TRBV15 and TRBJ2-7): DAMVIQNPRYQVTQFGKPVTLSCSQTLNHNVMYWYQQKSSQAPKLLFHYYDKDFNNEADTPDNFQSRRPNTSFCFLDIRSPGLGDTAMYLCATSRDRTGTYEQYFGPGTRLTVT.

The V and J genes are TRBV4-3 and TRBJ1-5; D is perhaps TRBD1 (5 bases). Germline loops: CDR1 LGHNA, CDR2 YSLEER. The CDR3 sequence is 14 residues long. Trimming pared 4 bases from V and 5 bases from J, leaving 12 bases between. The CDR3 DNA sequence: TGCGCCAGCAGCCTGGGACCCTCGGATCAGCCCCAGCATTTT. It specifies CASSLGPSDQPQHF.

Concerning this clone itself: Other DNA sequences in the same sample also yield this CDR3. This chain uses TRBV4-1 with TRBJ1-1; no reliable D call. V lost 3 bases, J lost 1 base, and 6 bases lay in between. The CDR3 is 13 amino acids. CDR1 is MGHRA, CDR2 YSYEKL, per germline. Here the CDR3 DNA reads TGCGCCAGCAGCCAGACAACGAACACTGAAGCTTTCTTT. It encodes CASSQTTNTEAFF.

The rearrangement joins TRBV7-8 to TRBJ2-1, with a weak D call TRBD2 (5 bases). The CDR3 covers 13 residues. The V gene's germline CDR1 is SGHVS and CDR2 FQNEAQ. V was clipped by 0 bases and J by 6 bases, with 6 bases between them. The CDR3 spells CASSLAGSNEQFF. In DNA, the CDR3 is TGTGCCAGCAGCTTAGCGGGGAGCAATGAGCAGTTCTTC.

The V gene is TRBV30, the J gene TRBJ2-1; no clear D. With 5 bases removed from V and 4 bases from J, the gap between germline ends came to 6 bases. Germline assignment: CDR1 GTSNPN and CDR2 SVGIG (reference sequence). The CDR3 length is 11 residues. The CDR3 region has the DNA TGTGCCTGGGACCTATACAATGAGCAGTTCTTC. Translating gives CAWDLYNEQFF.